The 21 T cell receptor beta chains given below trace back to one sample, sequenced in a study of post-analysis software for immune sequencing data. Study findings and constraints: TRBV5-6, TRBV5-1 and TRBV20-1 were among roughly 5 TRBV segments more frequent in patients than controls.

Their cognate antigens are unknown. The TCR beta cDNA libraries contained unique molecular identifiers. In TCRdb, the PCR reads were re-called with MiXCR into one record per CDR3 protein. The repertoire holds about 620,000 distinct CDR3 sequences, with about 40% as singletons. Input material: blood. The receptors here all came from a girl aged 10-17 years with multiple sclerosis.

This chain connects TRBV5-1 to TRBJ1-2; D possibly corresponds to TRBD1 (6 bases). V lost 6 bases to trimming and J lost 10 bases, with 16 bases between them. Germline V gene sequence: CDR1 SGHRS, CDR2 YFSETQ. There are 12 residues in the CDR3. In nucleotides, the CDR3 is TGCGCCAGCACCCTGAGGGGGTCGGACTACACCTTC. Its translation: CASTLRGSDYTF.

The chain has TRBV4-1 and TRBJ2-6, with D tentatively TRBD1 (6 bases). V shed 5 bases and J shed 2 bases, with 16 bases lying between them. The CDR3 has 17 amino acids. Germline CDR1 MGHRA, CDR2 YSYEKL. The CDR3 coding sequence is TGCGCCAGCAGCTTCGACCCAGGGGTTACTGGGGCCAACGTCCTGACTTTC. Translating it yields CASSFDPGVTGANVLTF.

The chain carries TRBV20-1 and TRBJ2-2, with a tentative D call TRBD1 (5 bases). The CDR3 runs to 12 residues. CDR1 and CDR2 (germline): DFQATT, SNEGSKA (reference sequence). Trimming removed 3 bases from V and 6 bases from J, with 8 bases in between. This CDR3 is CSARKGAGELFF. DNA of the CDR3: TGCAGTGCTAGGAAAGGGGCCGGGGAGCTGTTTTTT.

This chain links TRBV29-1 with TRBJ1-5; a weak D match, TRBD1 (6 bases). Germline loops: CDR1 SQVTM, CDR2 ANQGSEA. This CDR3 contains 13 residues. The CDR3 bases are TGCAGTGTCGCCGGACAGAAGAATCAGCCCCAGCATTTT. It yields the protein CSVAGQKNQPQHF.

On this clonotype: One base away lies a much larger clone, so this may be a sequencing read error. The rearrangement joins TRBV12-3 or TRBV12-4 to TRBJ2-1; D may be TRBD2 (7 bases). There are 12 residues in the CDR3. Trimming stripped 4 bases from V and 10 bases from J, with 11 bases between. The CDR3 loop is CASSYRDYEQFF. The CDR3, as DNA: TGTGCCAGCAGTTACAGGGACTACGAGCAGTTCTTC.

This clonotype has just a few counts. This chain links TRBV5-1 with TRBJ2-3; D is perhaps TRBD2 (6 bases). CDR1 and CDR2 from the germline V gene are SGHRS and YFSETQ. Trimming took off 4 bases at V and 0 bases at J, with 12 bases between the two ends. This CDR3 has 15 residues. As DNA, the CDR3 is TGCGCCAGCAGCCGGTTGGCGGGGAGCACAGATACGCAGTATTTT. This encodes CASSRLAGSTDTQYF.

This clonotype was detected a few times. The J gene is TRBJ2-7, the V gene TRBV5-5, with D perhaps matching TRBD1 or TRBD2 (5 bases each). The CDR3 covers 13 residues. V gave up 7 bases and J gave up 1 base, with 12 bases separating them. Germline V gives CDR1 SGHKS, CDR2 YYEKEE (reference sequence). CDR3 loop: CASDAGTSYEQYF. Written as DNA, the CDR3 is TGTGCCAGCGACGCCGGGACGTCCTACGAGCAGTACTTC.

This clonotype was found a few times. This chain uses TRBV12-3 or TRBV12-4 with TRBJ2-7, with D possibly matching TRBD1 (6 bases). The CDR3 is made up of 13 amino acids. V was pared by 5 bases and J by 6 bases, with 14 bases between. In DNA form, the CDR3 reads TGTGCCAGCAGTGACTTTACAGGGAGCGAGCAGTACTTC. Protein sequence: CASSDFTGSEQYF.

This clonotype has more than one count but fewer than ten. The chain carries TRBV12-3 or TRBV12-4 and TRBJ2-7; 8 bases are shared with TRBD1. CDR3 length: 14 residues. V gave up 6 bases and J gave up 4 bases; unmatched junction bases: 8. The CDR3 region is CASRAGTGLYEQYF. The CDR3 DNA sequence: TGTGCCAGCAGAGCCGGGACAGGTTTATACGAGCAGTACTTC.

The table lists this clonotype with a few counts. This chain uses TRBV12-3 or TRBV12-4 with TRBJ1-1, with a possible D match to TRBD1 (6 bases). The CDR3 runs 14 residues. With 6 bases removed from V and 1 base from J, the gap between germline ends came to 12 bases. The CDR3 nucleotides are TGTGCCAGCAGAGGACAGACAACGAACACTGAAGCTTTCTTT. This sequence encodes CASRGQTTNTEAFF.

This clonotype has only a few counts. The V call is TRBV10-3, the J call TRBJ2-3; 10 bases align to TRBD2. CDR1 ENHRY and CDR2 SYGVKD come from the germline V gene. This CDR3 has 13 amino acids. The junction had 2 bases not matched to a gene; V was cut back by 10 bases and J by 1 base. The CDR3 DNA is TGTGCCACGGGGACTAGCGGCACAGATACGCAGTATTTT. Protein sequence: CATGTSGTDTQYF.

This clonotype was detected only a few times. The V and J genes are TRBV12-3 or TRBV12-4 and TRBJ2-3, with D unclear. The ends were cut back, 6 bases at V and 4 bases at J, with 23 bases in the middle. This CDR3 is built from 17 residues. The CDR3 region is CASSLLRPRGVADTQYF. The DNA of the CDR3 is TGTGCCAGCAGCCTCCTTCGACCCAGAGGAGTAGCAGATACGCAGTATTTT.

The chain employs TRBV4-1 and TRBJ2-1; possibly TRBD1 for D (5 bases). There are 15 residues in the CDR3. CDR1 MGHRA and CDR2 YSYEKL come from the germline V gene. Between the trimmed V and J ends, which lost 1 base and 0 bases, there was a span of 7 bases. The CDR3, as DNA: TGCGCCAGCAGCCAAGTGCAGGGCTCCTACAATGAGCAGTTCTTC. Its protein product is CASSQVQGSYNEQFF.

The CDR3 nucleotides read TGTGCCAGCAGCACCCCGACAGACCGGTCGGATACGCAGTATTTT. It translates to CASSTPTDRSDTQYF. The rearrangement uses TRBV7-9 and TRBJ2-3; TRBD1 is a possible D gene (5 bases). V was trimmed by 5 bases and J by 6 bases, leaving 18 bases between them. This CDR3 spans 15 amino acids. CDR1 is SEHNR and CDR2 is FQNEAQ in the germline V gene (reference sequence). The entire variable domain, with the rest obtained from reference TRBV7-9 and TRBJ2-3, is as follows: DTGVSQNPRHKITKRGQNVTFRCDPISEHNRLYWYRQTLGQGPEFLTYFQNEAQLEKSRLLSDRFSAERPKGSFSTLEIQRTEQGDSAMYLCASSTPTDRSDTQYFGPGTRLTVL.

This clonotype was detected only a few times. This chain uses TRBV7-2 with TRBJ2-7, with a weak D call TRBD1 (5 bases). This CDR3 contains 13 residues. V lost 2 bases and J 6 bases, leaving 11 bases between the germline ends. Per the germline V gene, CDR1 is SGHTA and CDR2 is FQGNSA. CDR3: CASSLPQGSEQYF. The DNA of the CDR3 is TGTGCCAGCAGCTTACCGCAGGGATCCGAGCAGTACTTC.

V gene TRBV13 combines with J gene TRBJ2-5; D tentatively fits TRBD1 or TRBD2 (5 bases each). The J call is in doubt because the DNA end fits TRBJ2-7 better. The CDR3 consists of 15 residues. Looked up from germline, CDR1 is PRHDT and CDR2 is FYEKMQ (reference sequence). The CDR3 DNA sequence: TGTGCCAGCAGCTTAGAGTATCGGGGACGGAGCGAGCAGTACTTC. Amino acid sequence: CASSLEYRGRSEQYF.

The CDR3 coding sequence is TGCAGTGCTAGAGATCCGGTTAACTATGGCTACACCTTC. Amino acid sequence: CSARDPVNYGYTF. The J gene is TRBJ1-2, the V gene TRBV20-1; no clear D. There are 13 residues in the CDR3. Deletions cut 0 bases from V and 1 base from J, with 6 bases between. Germline CDR1 reads DFQATT; CDR2 reads SNEGSKA (reference sequence).

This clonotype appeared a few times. The CDR3 DNA reads TGTGCCAGCAGCTCGAGGGAGTTTAGAGACGGCTACACCTTC. It codes for CASSSREFRDGYTF. This chain joins TRBV7-9 and TRBJ1-2; D unclear. V lost 4 bases to trimming and J lost 8 bases, with 17 bases between them. The CDR3 extends over 14 amino acids. Germline CDR1 SEHNR, CDR2 FQNEAQ (reference sequence).

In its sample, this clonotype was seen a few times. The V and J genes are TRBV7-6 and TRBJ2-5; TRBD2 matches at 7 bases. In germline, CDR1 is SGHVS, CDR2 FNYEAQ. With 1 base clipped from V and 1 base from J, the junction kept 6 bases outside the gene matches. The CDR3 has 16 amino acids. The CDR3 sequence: CASSLGLTSLQETQYF. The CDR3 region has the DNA TGTGCCAGCAGCTTAGGGCTGACTAGCCTCCAAGAGACCCAGTACTTC.

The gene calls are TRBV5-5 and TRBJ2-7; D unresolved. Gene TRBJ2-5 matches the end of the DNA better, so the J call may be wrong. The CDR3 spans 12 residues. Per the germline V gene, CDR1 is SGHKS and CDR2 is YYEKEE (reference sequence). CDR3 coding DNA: TGTGCCAGCAGGCCCCCTGGAGAGACCCAGTACTTC. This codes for CASRPPGETQYF.

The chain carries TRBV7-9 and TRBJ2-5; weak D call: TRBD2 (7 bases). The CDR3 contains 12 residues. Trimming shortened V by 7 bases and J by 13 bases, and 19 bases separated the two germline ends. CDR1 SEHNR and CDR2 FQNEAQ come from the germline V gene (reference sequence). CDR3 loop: CASTGMEGGPYF. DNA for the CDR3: TGTGCCAGCACGGGGATGGAGGGGGGGCCGTACTTC.